Presented here are 28 T cell receptor beta chains from one specimen sequenced in a study of blood T cell repertoires in COVID-19. Method: immunoSEQ multiplex PCR; TCRdb's copy keeps in-frame clones and lacks some. The sample shows about 210,000 clones, about four fifths of them seen only once. The specimen was PBMCs or T cells enriched from blood (not recorded which). The receptors derive from a woman aged 45-65 years with acute COVID-19.

This clone was found a few times. The chain combines TRBV9 with TRBJ2-3; TRBD2 agrees at 7 bases. V lost 4 bases to trimming and J lost 0 bases; unmatched junction nucleotides: 5. The CDR3 length is 15 residues. CDR1 SGDLS and CDR2 YYNGEE come from the germline V gene. The CDR3 DNA follows: TGTGCCAGCAGCCACCAAGCGGGGAGCACAGATACGCAGTATTTT. Its protein is CASSHQAGSTDTQYF.

V gene TRBV14 combines with J gene TRBJ2-5; D not resolved. The germline gives CDR1 SGHDN, CDR2 FVKESK. This CDR3 contains 14 residues. V lost 1 base, J lost 4 bases, and 10 bases lay in between. For the CDR3, the DNA is TGTGCCAGCAGCCAAGTTCAGGTGGGAGAGACCCAGTACTTC. Encoded protein: CASSQVQVGETQYF.

This rearrangement joins TRBV6-4 to TRBJ2-3; 9 bases agree with TRBD2. Germline CDR1 and CDR2: MRHNA and SNTAGT. The CDR3 totals 16 residues. V shed 4 bases and J 3 bases; nucleotides not matched to a gene: 8. CDR3 DNA sequence: TGTGCCAGCAGTGCAATTGCGGGGGGGCATACAGATACGCAGTATTTT. Encoded protein: CASSAIAGGHTDTQYF.

The gene calls are TRBV28 and TRBJ1-5; TRBD1 might be the D (5 bases). Germline CDR1 MDHEN, CDR2 SYDVKM. Trimming removed 5 bases from V and 2 bases from J, with 10 bases in between. This CDR3 is 14 amino acids long. The CDR3 sequence: CASSRTNGNQPQHF. The CDR3, as DNA: TGTGCCAGCAGTAGGACAAACGGCAATCAGCCCCAGCATTTT.

Notes on this clone: In the same sample, other DNA sequences code for this CDR3. This chain links TRBV10-3 with TRBJ1-1, with TRBD1 as a possible D gene (5 bases). CDR3 length: 14 residues. Deletions cut 3 bases from V and 1 base from J, with 9 bases between. The germline CDR1 and CDR2 sequences are ENHRY and SYGVKD. The CDR3 DNA reads TGTGCCATCAGTGATAGGGGCGGGAACACTGAAGCTTTCTTT. Translation: CAISDRGGNTEAFF.

This chain links TRBV19 with TRBJ2-2; weak D call: TRBD1 (5 bases). The CDR3 covers 15 residues. Trimming shortened V by 6 bases and J by 0 bases, and 11 bases separated the two germline ends. The germline V gene has CDR1 LNHDA and CDR2 SQIVND (reference sequence). The CDR3 reads CASRSGKANTGELFF. DNA of the CDR3: TGTGCCAGTAGGTCAGGGAAAGCGAACACCGGGGAGCTGTTTTTT. Based on the CDR3 plus reference TRBV19 and TRBJ2-2, the full variable domain is DGGITQSPKYLFRKEGQNVTLSCEQNLNHDAMYWYRQDPGQGLRLIYYSQIVNDFQKGDIAEGYSVSREKKESFPLTVTSAQKNPTAFYLCASRSGKANTGELFFGEGSRLTVL.

The chain has TRBV19 and TRBJ2-2, with 7 bases fitting TRBD1. The V and J ends lost 9 bases and 1 base, in that order; junction bases with no gene match: 8. Germline V gives CDR1 LNHDA, CDR2 SQIVND (reference sequence). The CDR3 contains 15 residues. The CDR3 region has the DNA TGTGCCAGCTTCACAGGGGACCTGAACACCGGGGAGCTGTTTTTT. Its translation is CASFTGDLNTGELFF. Full variable domain (missing parts from reference TRBV19 and TRBJ2-2): DGGITQSPKYLFRKEGQNVTLSCEQNLNHDAMYWYRQDPGQGLRLIYYSQIVNDFQKGDIAEGYSVSREKKESFPLTVTSAQKNPTAFYLCASFTGDLNTGELFFGEGSRLTVL.

A single count supports this clone. The chain uses TRBV27 and TRBJ2-7, with 8 bases identical to TRBD1. Germline loops: CDR1 MNHEY, CDR2 SMNVEV (reference sequence). The J segment lost 7 bases and the V segment lost 3 bases, leaving 8 bases of the junction unmatched. The CDR3 extends over 14 amino acids. The CDR3 DNA reads as TGTGCCAGCAGTTTTGTCACAGGGGGAAAGGAGCAGTACTTC. It is translated as CASSFVTGGKEQYF.

This clone appeared a few times. The rearrangement links TRBV9 to TRBJ2-7; TRBD2 matches 7 bases. The CDR3 totals 12 residues. The germline V gene has CDR1 SGDLS and CDR2 YYNGEE. V lost 5 bases and J lost 4; bases outside the gene matches: 3. CDR3 in amino acids: CASSPGGYEQYF. The CDR3 DNA reads as TGTGCCAGCAGTCCCGGGGGGTACGAGCAGTACTTC. Based on the CDR3 plus reference TRBV9 and TRBJ2-7, the full variable domain is DSGVTQTPKHLITATGQRVTLRCSPRSGDLSVYWYQQSLDQGLQFLIQYYNGEERAKGNILERFSAQQFPDLHSELNLSSLELGDSALYFCASSPGGYEQYFGPGTRLTVT.

This clone was counted only a few times. The chain carries TRBV28 and TRBJ2-4; TRBD2 matches 7 bases. Looked up from germline, CDR1 is MDHEN and CDR2 is SYDVKM. Trimming at V came to 5 bases and at J to 3 bases, leaving 13 bases not matched to a gene. The CDR3 totals 17 residues. CDR3 in amino acids: CASSGGVSGTVKNIQYF. In DNA, the CDR3 is TGTGCCAGCAGTGGGGGGGTTAGTGGGACGGTCAAAAACATTCAGTACTTC.

This chain joins TRBV2 and TRBJ1-6, with TRBD1 identical over 7 bases. Trimming took 8 bases from V and 6 from J; bases not matched to a gene: 7. Germline CDR1 is SNHLY and CDR2 is FYNNEI. The CDR3 sequence is 14 residues long. The CDR3 DNA follows: TGTGCCAGCCAATGGACAGGACGTAATTCACCCCTCCACTTT. Translated: CASQWTGRNSPLHF.

The CDR3 sequence is CASSAGQGALTYEQYF. CDR3 DNA sequence: TGTGCCAGCAGCGCGGGACAGGGGGCGCTAACCTACGAGCAGTACTTC. This chain uses TRBV9 with TRBJ2-7, with 12 bases aligning to TRBD1. Trimming took 3 bases from V and 2 from J; bases not matched to a gene: 6. The germline V gene encodes CDR1 SGDLS and CDR2 YYNGEE. The CDR3 runs to 16 residues.

This chain uses TRBV2 with TRBJ2-5; D possibly corresponds to TRBD1 (5 bases). Germline CDR1 SNHLY, CDR2 FYNNEI. CDR3 size: 14 residues. V was trimmed by 8 bases and J by 1 base, leaving 14 bases between them. CDR3 sequence reads: CASGRQGVQETQYF. CDR3 coding DNA: TGTGCCAGCGGGCGTCAAGGGGTCCAAGAGACCCAGTACTTC.

The chain couples TRBV5-5 to TRBJ1-3; tentative D call: TRBD1 (6 bases). V lost 3 bases, J lost 0 bases, and 13 bases lay in between. CDR1 and CDR2 from the germline V gene are SGHKS and YYEKEE (reference sequence). There are 16 residues in the CDR3. Here the CDR3 DNA reads TGTGCCAGCAGCTCCCCAACAGGGAGCTCTGGAAACACCATATATTTT. This translates into CASSSPTGSSGNTIYF.

The chain links TRBV28 to TRBJ2-2; maybe TRBD2 (7 bases). The CDR3 has 14 residues. CDR1 and CDR2 (germline): MDHEN, SYDVKM. V was pared by 6 bases and J by 3 bases, with 11 bases between. The CDR3 region has the DNA TGTGCCAGCAGGCTCGGGGGGCACACCGGGGAGCTGTTTTTT. Encoded protein: CASRLGGHTGELFF.

This chain uses TRBV19 with TRBJ2-1, with TRBD2 matching over 8 bases. Germline V gene lookup returns CDR1 LNHDA and CDR2 SQIVND (reference sequence). Trimming at V came to 5 bases and at J to 9 bases, leaving 18 bases not matched to a gene. The CDR3 consists of 17 residues. The CDR3 loop is CASSSFGLAINQGEQFF. CDR3 coding DNA: TGTGCCAGTAGTTCTTTCGGACTAGCCATTAATCAGGGTGAGCAGTTCTTC.

CDR3 residues: CASSLIRGQLETQYF. The DNA of the CDR3 is TGTGCCAGCAGCTTAATAAGGGGGCAGTTGGAGACCCAGTACTTC. The chain carries TRBV11-2 and TRBJ2-5, with 7 bases aligning to TRBD1. J gave up 5 bases and V 2 bases, and 8 bases lay outside the gene matches. The CDR3 is 15 residues long. Germline lookup yields CDR1 SGHAT and CDR2 FQNNGV.

This clone has just one count. The CDR3 protein is CAWKRQQGTEAFF. CDR3 coding DNA: TGTGCCTGGAAGCGACAGCAGGGCACTGAAGCTTTCTTT. The chain combines TRBV30 with TRBJ1-1; D may be TRBD1 (5 bases). The CDR3 sequence is 13 residues long. CDR1 GTSNPN and CDR2 SVGIG come from the germline V gene (reference sequence). V gave up 4 bases and J gave up 4 bases, with 13 bases separating them.

The J gene is TRBJ2-3, the V gene TRBV11-2; D perhaps matches TRBD2 (6 bases). V lost 4 bases to trimming and J lost 1 base, with 15 bases between them. This CDR3 contains 16 residues. Germline lookup yields CDR1 SGHAT and CDR2 FQNNGV. Here the CDR3 reads CASSSRLRGRTDTQYF. The CDR3 DNA reads as TGTGCCAGCAGCTCCCGCTTGCGGGGACGCACAGATACGCAGTATTTT.

The V gene is TRBV28, the J gene TRBJ2-7; TRBD1 agrees at 11 bases. Trimming at V came to 5 bases and at J to 5 bases, leaving 8 bases not matched to a gene. The germline CDR1 and CDR2 sequences are MDHEN and SYDVKM. This CDR3 comprises 15 residues. The chain's CDR3 is CASSITRTGGNEQYF. The CDR3 DNA is TGTGCCAGCAGTATAACTCGGACAGGGGGCAACGAGCAGTACTTC.

V usage is TRBV2 and J usage is TRBJ2-7, with D possibly being TRBD1 (5 bases). The V end lost 5 bases, the J end lost 3 bases, and 8 bases lay between the germline ends. Germline lookup yields CDR1 SNHLY and CDR2 FYNNEI. There are 12 residues in the CDR3. CDR3 bases: TGTGCCAGCAGTAGACAGAACTACGAGCAGTACTTC. It translates to CASSRQNYEQYF.

The chain links TRBV9 to TRBJ2-2; 10 bases line up with TRBD2. This CDR3 comprises 15 residues. Germline-derived CDR1 and CDR2 are SGDLS and YYNGEE. V shed 0 bases, J shed 6 bases, and the junction held 2 bases outside the gene matches. CDR3 bases: TGTGCCAGCAGCGTAGTAAGCGGGAGGGCCGGGGAGCTGTTTTTT. It specifies CASSVVSGRAGELFF.

J is TRBJ1-1 and V is TRBV12-5; possibly TRBD1 for D (5 bases). Germline V gives CDR1 LGHNT, CDR2 FRNRAP. V was shortened by 1 base and J by 1 base, with 10 bases between the two germline ends. This CDR3 is built from 15 residues. CDR3 protein: CASGLGDGQNTEAFF. CDR3 nucleotides: TGTGCTAGTGGTTTGGGTGACGGACAGAACACTGAAGCTTTCTTT.

The chain joins TRBV4-1 to TRBJ2-1, with 10 positions matching TRBD2. Germline-derived CDR1 and CDR2 are MGHRA and YSYEKL. The ends lost 4 bases at V and 8 bases at J; junction bases unmatched: 5. The CDR3 length is 14 residues. The CDR3: CASSRLAGADEQFF. In DNA, the CDR3 is TGCGCCAGCAGCCGTCTAGCGGGAGCGGATGAGCAGTTCTTC.

The V call is TRBV28, the J call TRBJ2-7; a possible D gene is TRBD2 (6 bases). V lost 2 bases and J lost 1, with 12 bases in between. CDR3 length: 15 amino acids. CDR1 is MDHEN, CDR2 SYDVKM, per germline. DNA for the CDR3: TGTGCCAGCAGTTTAAGGAGGGCCGCTTCCTACGAGCAGTACTTC. Protein: CASSLRRAASYEQYF.

V and J are TRBV3-1 (or the pseudogene TRBV3-2) and TRBJ2-1; possibly TRBD2 for D (5 bases). Germline-derived CDR1 and CDR2 are LGHDT and YNNKEL (reference sequence). The CDR3 is 12 residues long. Trimming stripped 4 bases from V and 6 bases from J, with 7 bases between. DNA for the CDR3: TGTGCCAGCAGCCGGACTGGCAATGAGCAGTTCTTC. Its protein product is CASSRTGNEQFF.

The chain links TRBV29-1 to TRBJ1-2; D remains ambiguous. This CDR3 comprises 12 residues. Germline-derived CDR1 and CDR2 are SQVTM and ANQGSEA. V lost 3 bases and J 3 bases, leaving 8 bases between the germline ends. The CDR3 is CSVDSSHYGYTF. CDR3 sequence (DNA): TGCAGCGTTGATAGCTCCCACTATGGCTACACCTTC.

This sequence joins TRBV12-5 and TRBJ2-5; D gene ambiguous. The germline V and J ends were trimmed by 5 bases and 3 bases, with 4 bases remaining between them. Germline V gene data show CDR1 as LGHNT and CDR2 as FRNRAP. This CDR3 spans 11 amino acids. CDR3 in amino acids: CASGLKETQYF. The DNA for the CDR3 is TGTGCTAGTGGTCTTAAAGAGACCCAGTACTTC.